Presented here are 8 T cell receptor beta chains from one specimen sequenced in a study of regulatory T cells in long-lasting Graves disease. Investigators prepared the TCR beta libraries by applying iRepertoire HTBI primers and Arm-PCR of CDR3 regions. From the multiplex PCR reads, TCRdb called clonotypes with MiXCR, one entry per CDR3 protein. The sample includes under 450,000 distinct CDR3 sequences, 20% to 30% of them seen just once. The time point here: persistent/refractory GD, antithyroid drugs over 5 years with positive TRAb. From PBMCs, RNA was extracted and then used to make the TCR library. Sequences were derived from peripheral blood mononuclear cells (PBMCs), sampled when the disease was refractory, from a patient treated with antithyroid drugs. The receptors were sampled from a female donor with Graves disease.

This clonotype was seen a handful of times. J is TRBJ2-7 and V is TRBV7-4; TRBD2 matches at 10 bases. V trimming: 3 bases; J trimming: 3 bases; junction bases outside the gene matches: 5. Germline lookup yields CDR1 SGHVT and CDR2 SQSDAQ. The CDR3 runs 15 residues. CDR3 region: CASSFQREGDYEQYF. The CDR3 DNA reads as TGTGCCAGCAGCTTCCAGCGGGAGGGAGACTACGAGCAGTACTTC.

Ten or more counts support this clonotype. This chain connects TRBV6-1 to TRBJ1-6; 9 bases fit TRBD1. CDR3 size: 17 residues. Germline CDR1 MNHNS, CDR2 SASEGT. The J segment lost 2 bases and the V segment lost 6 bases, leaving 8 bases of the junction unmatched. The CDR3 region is CASSRGQGSAYNSPLHF. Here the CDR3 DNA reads TGTGCCAGCAGCCGGGGACAGGGTTCGGCCTATAATTCACCCCTCCACTTT.

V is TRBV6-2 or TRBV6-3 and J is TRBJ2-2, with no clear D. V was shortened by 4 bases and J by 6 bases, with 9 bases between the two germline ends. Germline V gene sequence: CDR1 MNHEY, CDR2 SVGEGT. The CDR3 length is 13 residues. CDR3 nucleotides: TGTGCCAGCAGTTTTATCGACGCCGGGGAGCTGTTTTTT. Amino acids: CASSFIDAGELFF.

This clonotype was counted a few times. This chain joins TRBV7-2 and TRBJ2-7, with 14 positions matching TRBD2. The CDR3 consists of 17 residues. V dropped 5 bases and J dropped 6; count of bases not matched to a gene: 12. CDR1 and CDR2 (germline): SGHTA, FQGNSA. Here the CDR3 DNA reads TGTGCCAGCAGCCCCGGGACTAGCGGGAGCCCTCGGGGCGAGCAGTACTTC. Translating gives CASSPGTSGSPRGEQYF. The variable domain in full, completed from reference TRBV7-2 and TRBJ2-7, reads GAGVSQSPSNKVTEKGKDVELRCDPISGHTALYWYRQSLGQGLEFLIYFQGNSAPDKSGLPSDRFSAERTGGSVSTLTIQRTQQEDSAVYLCASSPGTSGSPRGEQYFGPGTRLTVT.

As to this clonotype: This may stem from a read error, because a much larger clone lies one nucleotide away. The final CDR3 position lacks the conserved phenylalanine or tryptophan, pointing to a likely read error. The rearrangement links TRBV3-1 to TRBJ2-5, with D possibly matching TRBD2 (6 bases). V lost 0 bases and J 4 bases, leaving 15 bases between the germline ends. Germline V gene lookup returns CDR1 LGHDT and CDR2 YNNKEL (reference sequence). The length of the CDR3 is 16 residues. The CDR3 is CASSQERQLGGETQYL. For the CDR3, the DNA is TGTGCCAGCAGCCAAGAAAGACAGCTGGGGGGAGAGACCCAGTACCTC.

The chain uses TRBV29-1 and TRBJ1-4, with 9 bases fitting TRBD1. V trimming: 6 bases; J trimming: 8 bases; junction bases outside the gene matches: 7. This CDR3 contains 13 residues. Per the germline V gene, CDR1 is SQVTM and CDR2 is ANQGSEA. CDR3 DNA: TGCAGCGTGAGAGGACAGGGGAACGAAAAACTGTTTTTT. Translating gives CSVRGQGNEKLFF.

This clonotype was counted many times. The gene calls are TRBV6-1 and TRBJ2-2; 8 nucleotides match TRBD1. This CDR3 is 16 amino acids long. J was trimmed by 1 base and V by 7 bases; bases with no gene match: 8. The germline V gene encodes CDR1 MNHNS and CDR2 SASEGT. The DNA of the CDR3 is TGTGCCAGCATACCCCAGGGGACAGGGAACACCGGGGAGCTGTTTTTT. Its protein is CASIPQGTGNTGELFF.

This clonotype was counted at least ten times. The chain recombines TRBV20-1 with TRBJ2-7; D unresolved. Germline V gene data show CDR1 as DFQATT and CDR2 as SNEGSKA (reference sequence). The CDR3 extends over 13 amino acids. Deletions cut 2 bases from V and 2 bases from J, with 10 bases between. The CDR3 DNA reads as TGCAGTGCTAGACTCGAGTATCCCTACGAGCAGTACTTC. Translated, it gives CSARLEYPYEQYF.